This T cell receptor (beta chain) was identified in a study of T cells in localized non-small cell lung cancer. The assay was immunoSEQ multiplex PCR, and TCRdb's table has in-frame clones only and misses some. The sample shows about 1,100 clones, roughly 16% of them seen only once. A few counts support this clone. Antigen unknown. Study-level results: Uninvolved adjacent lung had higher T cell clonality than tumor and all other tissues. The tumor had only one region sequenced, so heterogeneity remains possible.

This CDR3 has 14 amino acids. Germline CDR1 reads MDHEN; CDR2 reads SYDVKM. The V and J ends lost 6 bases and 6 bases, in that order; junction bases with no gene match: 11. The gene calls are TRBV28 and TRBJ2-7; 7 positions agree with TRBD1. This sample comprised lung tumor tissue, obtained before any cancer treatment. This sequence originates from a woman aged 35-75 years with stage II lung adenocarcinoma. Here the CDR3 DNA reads TGTGCCAGCAGAACCGGGACAGCCGTCCCCGAGCAGTACTTC. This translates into CASRTGTAVPEQYF.